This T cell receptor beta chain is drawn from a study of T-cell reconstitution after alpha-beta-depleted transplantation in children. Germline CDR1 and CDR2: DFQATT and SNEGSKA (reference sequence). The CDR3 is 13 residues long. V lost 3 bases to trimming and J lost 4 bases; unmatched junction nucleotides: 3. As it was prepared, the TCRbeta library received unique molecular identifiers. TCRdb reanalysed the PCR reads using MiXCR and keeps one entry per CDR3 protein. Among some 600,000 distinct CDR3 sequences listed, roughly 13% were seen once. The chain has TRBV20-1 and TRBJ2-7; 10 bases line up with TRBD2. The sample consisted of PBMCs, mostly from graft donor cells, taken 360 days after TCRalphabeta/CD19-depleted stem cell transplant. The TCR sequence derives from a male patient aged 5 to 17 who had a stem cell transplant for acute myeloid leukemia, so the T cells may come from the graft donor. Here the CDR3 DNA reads TGCAGTGCTAGTGTAGCGGGGGGATACGAGCAGTACTTC. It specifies CSASVAGGYEQYF.